The 9 T cell receptor beta chains reported below all come from one sample, sequenced in a study of shared clonotypes between healthy human individuals. The method was immunoSEQ multiplex PCR; TCRdb's version includes in-frame clones alone and lacks a portion of them. The sample has about 1.1 million clones; 78% are singletons. The sequenced sample consisted of memory CD4+ T cells from PBMCs. The subset: CD45RA-negative fraction. These receptors originate from a man between 18 and 35 years old in good health. Some clones in this sample may be carry-over from other donors' samples.

The chain carries TRBV29-1 and TRBJ2-1; 10 nucleotides agree with TRBD1. V gave up 4 bases and J gave up 7 bases; unmatched junction bases: 7. The germline gives CDR1 SQVTM, CDR2 ANQGSEA. The length of the CDR3 is 14 residues. Here the CDR3 DNA reads TGCAGCGTTGTGAGGGACAGGGGCCTGAATGAGCAGTTCTTC. Translated: CSVVRDRGLNEQFF.

This chain uses TRBV5-1 with TRBJ2-2; D is possibly TRBD2 (6 bases). Trimming pared 4 bases from V and 5 bases from J, leaving 12 bases between. The germline V gene has CDR1 SGHRS and CDR2 YFSETQ. The CDR3 covers 14 residues. The chain's CDR3 is CASSPIGGTGELFF. The DNA of the CDR3 is TGCGCCAGCAGCCCCATTGGGGGGACCGGGGAGCTGTTTTTT.

The chain is built from TRBV6-6 and TRBJ2-7, with 8 positions matching TRBD1. This CDR3 contains 15 residues. Germline assignment: CDR1 MNHNY and CDR2 SVGAGI (reference sequence). Trimming at V came to 6 bases and at J to 0 bases, leaving 7 bases not matched to a gene. CDR3 in amino acids: CASSTQGASSYEQYF. The CDR3 DNA reads TGTGCCAGCAGCACCCAGGGGGCGAGCTCCTACGAGCAGTACTTC.

V gene TRBV7-2 combines with J gene TRBJ1-2; D is uncertain. The V and J ends lost 2 bases and 9 bases respectively, with 13 bases between them. CDR1 is SGHTA and CDR2 is FQGNSA in the germline V gene. The CDR3 runs to 13 residues. Written as DNA, the CDR3 is TGTGCCAGCAGCTTATTGTCGCTCCCAAGCTACACCTTC. Protein product: CASSLLSLPSYTF.

V usage is TRBV5-1 and J usage is TRBJ2-5, with D perhaps TRBD1 (6 bases). This CDR3 is built from 16 residues. Germline V lookup: CDR1 SGHRS, CDR2 YFSETQ. Deletions cut 5 bases from V and 5 bases from J, with 22 bases between. The CDR3 nucleotides read TGCGCCAGCAGACACGACAGGCGGACCGGGGAGGAGACCCAGTACTTC. It specifies CASRHDRRTGEETQYF.

The chain employs TRBV6-5 and TRBJ2-1; D is perhaps TRBD1 or TRBD2 (5 bases each). CDR1 and CDR2 (germline): MNHEY, SVGAGI. The ends were cut back, 7 bases at V and 8 bases at J, with 18 bases in the middle. This CDR3 comprises 14 residues. The CDR3 DNA sequence: TGTGCCAGCAACCGGGACCTCTTGTTAGATGAGCAGTTCTTC. This encodes CASNRDLLLDEQFF.

The J gene is TRBJ1-4, the V gene TRBV30; D is unresolved. Per the germline V gene, CDR1 is GTSNPN and CDR2 is SVGIG (reference sequence). The CDR3 has 14 amino acids. With 2 bases removed from V and 3 bases from J, the gap between germline ends came to 10 bases. CDR3 amino acids: CAWSLPGSNEKLFF. The CDR3 nucleotides read TGTGCCTGGAGTTTACCGGGGTCTAATGAAAAACTGTTTTTT.

The chain couples TRBV2 to TRBJ2-7; D unresolved. The germline V gene has CDR1 SNHLY and CDR2 FYNNEI. Between the trimmed V and J ends, which lost 6 bases and 2 bases, there was a span of 11 bases. The CDR3 length is 13 residues. The CDR3 DNA is TGTGCCAGCAGGCAGGACGGACCCTACGAGCAGTACTTC. It encodes CASRQDGPYEQYF. The full variable domain, completed using reference TRBV2 and TRBJ2-7, is EPEVTQTPSHQVTQMGQEVILRCVPISNHLYFYWYRQILGQKVEFLVSFYNNEISEKSEIFDDQFSVERPDGSNFTLKIRSTKLEDSAMYFCASRQDGPYEQYFGPGTRLTVT.

This clone was counted only a few times. The chain combines TRBV5-1 with TRBJ2-1; 10 nucleotides align to TRBD2. V gave up 6 bases and J gave up 7 bases; unmatched junction bases: 10. Germline-derived CDR1 and CDR2 are SGHRS and YFSETQ. This CDR3 is built from 15 residues. The CDR3: CASTSRTSGTNEQFF. The DNA of the CDR3 is TGCGCCAGCACCTCCAGGACTAGCGGCACTAATGAGCAGTTCTTC.